Listed below are T cell receptor beta chains from one sample, sequenced in a study of T cell changes during pregnancy in multiple sclerosis. Measured with immunoSEQ multiplex PCR; TCRdb has only the in-frame clones, and not every one. The table lists 70,000 to 100,000 clones, 80% to 95% of them singletons. Sequencing used peripheral blood, obtained in the first trimester of pregnancy. These receptors were collected from a female donor with multiple sclerosis, enrolled in a pregnancy study. CDR3s leave out the opening cysteine and the closing phenylalanine or tryptophan. The D gene is left open where the match is weak.

D,length,V,J,CDR3
TRBD1,12,TRBV6-5,TRBJ2-7,ASSYGQGTYEQY
TRBD1,13,TRBV9,TRBJ1-6,ASSGGGAGNSPLH
TRBD1,14,TRBV10-3,TRBJ1-1,AISDRDRGLNTEAF
TRBD2,12,TRBV14,TRBJ2-7,ASNLRGGAYEQY
-,14,TRBV2,TRBJ1-5,ASSQPRRVGPQPQH
-,13,TRBV7-6,TRBJ1-1,ASSLAQGQNTEAF
-,11,TRBV7-3,TRBJ1-6,ASSFRRGAPLH
-,12,TRBV27,TRBJ2-7,ASSPGRDLTQQY
TRBD1,13,TRBV7-8,TRBJ2-2,ASSLRIQGSGELF
TRBD1,14,TRBV4-2,TRBJ1-3,ASSQRDREGGNTIY
TRBD1,11,TRBV7-6,TRBJ1-2,ASRGQGGDGYT
-,14,TRBV15,TRBJ2-7,ATSRDFWPETYEQY
TRBD1,15,TRBV5-6,TRBJ1-2,ASSLQQGGTNNYGYT
-,14,TRBV19,TRBJ1-5,ASSIAVSFSNQPQH
TRBD1,12,TRBV5-1,TRBJ2-7,ASSSTGSRYEQY
-,12,TRBV27,TRBJ2-7,ASSTRQETYEQY
-,11,TRBV13,TRBJ2-3,ASRRGLTDTQY
-,13,TRBV18,TRBJ1-3,ASSPRRGSGNTIY